The rows below give T cell receptor beta chains drawn from one sample of a study of OX40 agonist ivuxolimab in advanced cancers. The repertoire was sequenced with immunoSEQ multiplex PCR; TCRdb's copy has only in-frame clones and lacks some. Of about 62,000 clones in the sample, roughly 85% were seen once. Here the sequenced sample was CD4+ or CD8+ T cells sorted from blood, taken in a trial of the OX40 agonist ivuxolimab. The receptor source for this set is an adult with an advanced solid tumor such as melanoma, head and neck, liver or kidney cancer. Each CDR3 is given with its conserved first and last residue. Fields, in order: clone size, J gene, D gene, V gene, CDR3 DNA, CDR3 protein. A D gene is named only where the DNA matches it firmly. The size field is filled for only some rows; it gives once, few, many or a size class.

size: NA
J: TRBJ2-7
D: TRBD2
V: TRBV28
DNA: TGTGCCAGCAGTCCGCGACCGGGACTAGCGGGAGTTTACGAGCAGTACTTC
CDR3: CASSPRPGLAGVYEQYF

size: few
J: TRBJ2-2
D: NA
V: TRBV4-1
DNA: TGCGCCAGCAGCTATTTGGTGGCCGTGGGAACCGGGGAGCTGTTTTTT
CDR3: CASSYLVAVGTGELFF

size: NA
J: TRBJ1-4
D: NA
V: TRBV11-2
DNA: TGTGCCAGCAGCGGGGGACCTATCATCGCGGCTAATGAAAAACTGTTTTTT
CDR3: CASSGGPIIAANEKLFF

size: NA
J: TRBJ2-4
D: TRBD2
V: TRBV4-1
DNA: TGCGCCAGCAGCCAAGATCTAGCGGGGGGTAATCTAGCCAAAAACATTCAGTACTTC
CDR3: CASSQDLAGGNLAKNIQYF

size: few
J: TRBJ1-1
D: NA
V: TRBV18
DNA: TGTGCCAGCTCAGAGGCCCGAGGGGCGCGCACTGAAGCTTTCTTT
CDR3: CASSEARGARTEAFF

size: once
J: TRBJ2-1
D: TRBD2
V: TRBV19
DNA: TGTGCCAGTAGTATTCAAGCGGGGGGAAACAATGAGCAGTTCTTC
CDR3: CASSIQAGGNNEQFF

size: NA
J: TRBJ2-2
D: TRBD2
V: TRBV2
DNA: TGTGCCAGCAGGGGGGACTACGGGGAGCTGTTTTTT
CDR3: CASRGDYGELFF

size: NA
J: TRBJ2-5
D: TRBD1
V: TRBV28
DNA: TGTGCCAGCCGTAGACAGGGGGACCAAGAGACCCAGTACTTC
CDR3: CASRRQGDQETQYF

size: NA
J: TRBJ1-1
D: NA
V: TRBV6-1
DNA: TGTGCCAGCAGTGAAGTGGGCAGGGGAAACACTGAAGCTTTCTTT
CDR3: CASSEVGRGNTEAFF

size: NA
J: TRBJ1-1
D: NA
V: TRBV18
DNA: TGTGCCAGCTCAGCCAGGGGTGAGGGTGAAGCTTTCTTT
CDR3: CASSARGEGEAFF

size: NA
J: TRBJ1-2
D: TRBD1
V: TRBV28
DNA: TGTGCCAGCAGTTTTATCGGGACAGGGATCTATGGCTACACCTTC
CDR3: CASSFIGTGIYGYTF

size: NA
J: TRBJ1-1
D: TRBD1
V: TRBV29-1
DNA: TGCAGCGTGATAACAGGGGATACTGAAGCTTTCTTT
CDR3: CSVITGDTEAFF

size: NA
J: TRBJ2-2
D: NA
V: TRBV29-1
DNA: TGCAGCGTTGCTTCCGCGGCGAACACCGGGGAGCTGTTTTTT
CDR3: CSVASAANTGELFF

size: NA
J: TRBJ2-5
D: NA
V: TRBV10-2
DNA: TGCGCCAGCAGGGAGAACCGCGGACAGTCACAAGAGACCCAGTACTTC
CDR3: CASRENRGQSQETQYF

size: NA
J: TRBJ2-7
D: TRBD1
V: TRBV6-5
DNA: TGTGCCAGCAGTTGGGACAGGAGCTCCTACGAGCAGTACTTC
CDR3: CASSWDRSSYEQYF

size: NA
J: TRBJ2-7
D: TRBD1
V: TRBV30
DNA: TGTGCCTGGACTACAGGGGCTGGGCCCTACGAGCAGTACTTC
CDR3: CAWTTGAGPYEQYF

size: NA
J: TRBJ2-1
D: NA
V: TRBV11-2
DNA: TGTGCCAGCAGCCCGGTCGGGTACTACAATGAGCAGTTCTTC
CDR3: CASSPVGYYNEQFF

size: NA
J: TRBJ2-2
D: TRBD2
V: TRBV10-3
DNA: TGTGCCATCAGTGAGTCTGGCGGGAGAACGGTCGGGGAGCTGTTTTTT
CDR3: CAISESGGRTVGELFF

size: NA
J: TRBJ2-2
D: NA
V: TRBV7-8
DNA: TGTGCCAGCAGCTTGTCCGGGAGCACCGGGGAGCTGTTTTTT
CDR3: CASSLSGSTGELFF

size: NA
J: TRBJ2-3
D: TRBD2
V: TRBV7-6
DNA: TGTGCCAGCAGCTTAGCGCTCGGGGGGGGCACAGATACGCAGTATTTT
CDR3: CASSLALGGGTDTQYF

size: NA
J: TRBJ1-4
D: NA
V: TRBV9
DNA: TGTGCCAGCAGCGTTCGCTCGGGCCGGCCTAATGAAAAACTGTTTTTT
CDR3: CASSVRSGRPNEKLFF

size: once
J: TRBJ2-5
D: NA
V: TRBV6-5
DNA: TGTGCCAGCAGTTACTCGCTGCTTAGGGGAGAGACCCAGTACTTC
CDR3: CASSYSLLRGETQYF

size: NA
J: TRBJ2-7
D: TRBD1
V: TRBV7-8
DNA: TGTGCCAGCAGCAGAACCCGGACAGGGGTCGAGCAGTACTTC
CDR3: CASSRTRTGVEQYF

size: NA
J: TRBJ1-2
D: TRBD1
V: TRBV27
DNA: TGTGCCAGCAGTTTAAGGGGACAGGGGAGGGGAGGCTACACCTTC
CDR3: CASSLRGQGRGGYTF

size: NA
J: TRBJ2-7
D: NA
V: TRBV27
DNA: TGTGCCAGCAGTCCGACCTTCCTAGCGTCGACCTACGAGCAGTACTTC
CDR3: CASSPTFLASTYEQYF

size: NA
J: TRBJ2-1
D: NA
V: TRBV5-6
DNA: TGTGCCAGCAGCCCGGTTGGGTCCTACAATGAGCAGTTCTTC
CDR3: CASSPVGSYNEQFF

size: NA
J: TRBJ2-7
D: NA
V: TRBV29-1
DNA: TGCAGCGTTGGGGGGGGACAGCCGTCCTATGAGCAGTACTTC
CDR3: CSVGGGQPSYEQYF

size: NA
J: TRBJ2-1
D: NA
V: TRBV7-6
DNA: TGTGCCAGCAGCTTAGCGCAGGCAGACCATAACAATGAGCAGTTCTTC
CDR3: CASSLAQADHNNEQFF

size: once
J: TRBJ1-2
D: NA
V: TRBV28
DNA: TGTGCCAGCAGTTTGGGGGCAGGGGTTGGCTACACCTTC
CDR3: CASSLGAGVGYTF

size: NA
J: TRBJ2-7
D: NA
V: TRBV5-6
DNA: TGTGCCAGCAGCGCCTCAACAGGGCTCAGGTCCTACGAGCAGTACTTC
CDR3: CASSASTGLRSYEQYF

size: NA
J: TRBJ2-1
D: NA
V: TRBV9
DNA: TGTGCCAGCTCCGGGAACAATGAGCAGTTCTTC
CDR3: CASSGNNEQFF

size: NA
J: TRBJ2-5
D: NA
V: TRBV19
DNA: TGTGCCAGTAGTATATCCGGGACACAAGAGACCCAGTACTTC
CDR3: CASSISGTQETQYF

size: NA
J: TRBJ2-5
D: TRBD1
V: TRBV19
DNA: TGTGCCACCAAAGACAGGGGGCTAGAGACCCAGTACTTC
CDR3: CATKDRGLETQYF

size: NA
J: TRBJ2-3
D: TRBD1
V: TRBV18
DNA: TGTGCCAGCTCACCCTGGACAGGAAGCACAGATACGCAGTATTTT
CDR3: CASSPWTGSTDTQYF

size: once
J: TRBJ1-1
D: NA
V: TRBV15
DNA: TGTGCCACCAGCAGAGAACGGTACACTGAAGCTTTCTTT
CDR3: CATSRERYTEAFF

size: NA
J: TRBJ2-3
D: TRBD2
V: TRBV7-9
DNA: TGTGCCAGCAGCTTGCTAGCGGGGGGGGCCCGCACAGATACGCAGTATTTT
CDR3: CASSLLAGGARTDTQYF

size: NA
J: TRBJ2-7
D: TRBD2
V: TRBV7-2
DNA: TGTGCCAGCAGCCCCGCACCGGGGCGGGGGTCCTACGAGCAGTACTTC
CDR3: CASSPAPGRGSYEQYF

size: NA
J: TRBJ1-4
D: TRBD1
V: TRBV30
DNA: TGTGCCGTACAGGGGGCGCCTAATGAAAAACTGTTTTTT
CDR3: CAVQGAPNEKLFF

size: few
J: TRBJ2-5
D: NA
V: TRBV5-8
DNA: TGTGCCAGCAGCTTGGTATCTGGGGGGCAGGCGACCCAGTACTTC
CDR3: CASSLVSGGQATQYF

size: NA
J: TRBJ1-1
D: NA
V: TRBV29-1
DNA: TGCAGCGTTGAACAGAGATTGAACACTGAAGCTTTCTTT
CDR3: CSVEQRLNTEAFF

size: NA
J: TRBJ1-4
D: NA
V: TRBV2
DNA: TGTGCCAGCATTGGGGGCGCATCTGAAAAACTGTTTTTT
CDR3: CASIGGASEKLFF

size: few
J: TRBJ2-7
D: TRBD2
V: TRBV29-1
DNA: TGCAGCGTTGAAGGGCTAGCGGGGGAGGGGGAGCAGTACTTC
CDR3: CSVEGLAGEGEQYF

size: NA
J: TRBJ1-6
D: TRBD1
V: TRBV6-1
DNA: TGTGCCAGCAGAGACAGGGAAAGGAGTTCACCCCTCCACTTT
CDR3: CASRDRERSSPLHF

size: few
J: TRBJ1-6
D: TRBD1
V: TRBV28
DNA: TGTGCCAGCAGTTTGGGGGGACAGGGGGTTAATTCACCCCTCCACTTT
CDR3: CASSLGGQGVNSPLHF

size: few
J: TRBJ1-2
D: NA
V: TRBV4-1
DNA: TGCGCCAGCAGCCAATTAGGTCTTAGCTATGGCTACACCTTC
CDR3: CASSQLGLSYGYTF

size: few
J: TRBJ2-1
D: TRBD2
V: TRBV30
DNA: TGTGCCTGGAGTGGACTAGCGGGAGGTGGCTACAATGAGCAGTTCTTC
CDR3: CAWSGLAGGGYNEQFF

size: NA
J: TRBJ2-3
D: TRBD2
V: TRBV6-1
DNA: TGTGCCAGCAGTGGGACTAGCGGGGGAGCAGATACGCAGTATTTT
CDR3: CASSGTSGGADTQYF

size: NA
J: TRBJ2-1
D: NA
V: TRBV7-6
DNA: TGTGCCAGCAGCTTAGCCGGGGGCTCGGATGAGCAGTTCTTC
CDR3: CASSLAGGSDEQFF